The sequence of this TCR beta chain was determined in a study of blood T cell repertoires in COVID-19. Individuals aged roughly 18 to 90 years were recruited from fewer than 30 US areas. Cohorts were determined from participant-reported clinical history. V lost 1 base to trimming and J lost 4 bases, with 8 bases between them. The germline CDR1 and CDR2 sequences are SGHAT and FQNNGV. CDR3 length equals 13 residues. TCRdb keeps only in-frame clones here, not all; method: immunoSEQ multiplex PCR. The sample consists of around 260,000 clones, 75% to 95% of them appearing once. The source of this sequence is a woman in her twenties or thirties who had recovered from COVID-19. V gene TRBV11-2 combines with J gene TRBJ2-7; D unresolved. Sequencing was performed on PBMCs or T cells enriched from blood (not recorded which). The CDR3 sequence is CASSLGLEYEQYF. The CDR3 DNA sequence: TGTGCCAGCAGCTTAGGACTTGAATACGAGCAGTACTTC.